This T cell receptor (beta chain) was sequenced in a study of blood T cell repertoires in COVID-19. With V trimmed by 11 bases and J by 8 bases, 18 bases remained unmatched. The germline V gene has CDR1 ENHRY and CDR2 SYGVKD. The CDR3 spans 17 residues. Methods used by the authors: Cell counts per sample came from amplifying reference gene primers. The assay was immunoSEQ multiplex PCR, and TCRdb's table has in-frame clones only and misses some. The V and J calls and clone size are taken from that table; D and trimming were inferred from the DNA. The repertoire holds 300,000 to 350,000 clones, with about nine tenths as singletons.

The origin of this receptor is a woman aged 55-69 years with COVID-19, enrolled during active disease. This chain joins TRBV10-3 and TRBJ1-4; 12 bases are shared with TRBD1. Material for sequencing was peripheral blood. CDR3 in amino acids: CASQPGQGAKEREKLFF. Here the CDR3 DNA reads TGTGCCTCTCAACCGGGACAGGGGGCCAAAGAAAGGGAAAAACTGTTTTTT.